This T cell receptor beta chain was retrieved from a study of shared clonotypes between healthy human individuals. This clone has only one observation. This table comes from immunoSEQ multiplex PCR, and its TCRdb copy is limited to in-frame clones, with some not included. The repertoire includes approximately 1,000,000 clones, approximately 80% of them detected once, and more than 0.5% sits in the top ten. Specimen: memory CD4+ T cells from PBMCs. Described subset: CD45RA-negative fraction. The TCR comes from a man aged 18 to 30 in good health. Some clones in this sample may be carry-over from other donors' samples.

The CDR3 coding sequence is TGTGCCAGCAGCGTAGACAGGTCCTGGAACACTGAAGCTTTCTTT. This sequence encodes CASSVDRSWNTEAFF. V usage is TRBV7-9 and J usage is TRBJ1-1; a weak D match, TRBD1 (6 bases). The CDR3 covers 15 residues. Trimming pared 5 bases from V and 1 base from J, leaving 14 bases between. Germline V gives CDR1 SEHNR, CDR2 FQNEAQ (reference sequence).